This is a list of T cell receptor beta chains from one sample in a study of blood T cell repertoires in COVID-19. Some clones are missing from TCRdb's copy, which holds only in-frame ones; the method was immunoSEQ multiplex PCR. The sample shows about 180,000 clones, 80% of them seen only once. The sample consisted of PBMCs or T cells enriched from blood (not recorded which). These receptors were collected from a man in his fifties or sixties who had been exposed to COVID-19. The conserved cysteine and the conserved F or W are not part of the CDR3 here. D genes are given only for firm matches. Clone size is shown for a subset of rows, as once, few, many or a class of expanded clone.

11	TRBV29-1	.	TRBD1	SAHRDRGYGYT
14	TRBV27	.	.	ASSSTPGKVTDTQY
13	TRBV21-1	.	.	ASSPAQGALETQY
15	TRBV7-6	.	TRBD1	ASHHRRRTGSIYTIY
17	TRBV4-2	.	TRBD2	ASSPSLGLAGGIAYEQY
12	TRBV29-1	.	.	SVFGQRMNTEAF
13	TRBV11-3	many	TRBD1	ASSASTGFTDTQY
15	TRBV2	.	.	ASSELGAARGTDTQY
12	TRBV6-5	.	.	ASSYSRSTGELF
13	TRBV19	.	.	ASSQQGTTNEKLF
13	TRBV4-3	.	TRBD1	ASSQEARGHYEQY
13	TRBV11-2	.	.	ASSLEGLTYNEQF
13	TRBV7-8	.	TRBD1	ASSRETGGYTEAF